This TCR beta chain was found in a study of control samples from healthy donors and cancer patients. A word on this clone: The same CDR3 can be traced to other DNA sequences in this sample.

The CDR3 covers 13 residues. Trimming removed 3 bases at V and 1 base at J, with 9 bases between. Looked up from germline, CDR1 is GTSNPN and CDR2 is SVGIG (reference sequence). The repertoire was sequenced with immunoSEQ multiplex PCR; TCRdb's copy has only in-frame clones and lacks some. This sample has 400,000 to 450,000 clones, with about 93% found just once. This TCR derives from a man aged 35-49 years with head and neck cancer. This chain joins TRBV30 and TRBJ1-1, with D uncertain. The sequencing sample was made of PBMCs. CDR3 nucleotides: TGTGCCTGGAGCCCCCGGGGGAACACTGAAGCTTTCTTT. Encoded protein: CAWSPRGNTEAFF.